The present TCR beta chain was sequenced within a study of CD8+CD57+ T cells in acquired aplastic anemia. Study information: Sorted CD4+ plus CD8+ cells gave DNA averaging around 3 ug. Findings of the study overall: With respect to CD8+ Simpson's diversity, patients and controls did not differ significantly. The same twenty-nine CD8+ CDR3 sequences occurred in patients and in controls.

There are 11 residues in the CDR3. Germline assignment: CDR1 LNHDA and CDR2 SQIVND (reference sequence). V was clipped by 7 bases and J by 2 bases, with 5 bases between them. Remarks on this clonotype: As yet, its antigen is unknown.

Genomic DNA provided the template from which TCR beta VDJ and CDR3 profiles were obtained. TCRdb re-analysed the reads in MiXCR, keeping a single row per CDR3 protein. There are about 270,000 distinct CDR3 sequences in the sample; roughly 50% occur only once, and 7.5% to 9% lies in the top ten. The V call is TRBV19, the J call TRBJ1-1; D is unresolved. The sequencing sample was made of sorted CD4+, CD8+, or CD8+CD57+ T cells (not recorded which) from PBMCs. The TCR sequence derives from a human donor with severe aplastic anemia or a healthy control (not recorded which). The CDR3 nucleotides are TGTGCCAGTATCGCCAACACTGAAGCTTTCTTT. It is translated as CASIANTEAFF.